The 22 T cell receptor beta chains below all came from one sample that was sequenced in a study of T cell changes during pregnancy in multiple sclerosis. Generated by immunoSEQ multiplex PCR, the TCRdb table keeps only in-frame clones and is missing some. The sample carries 56,000 or so clones, 89% recorded once. The sequenced sample was peripheral blood, obtained after pregnancy. The receptor set was obtained from a female donor with multiple sclerosis, enrolled in a pregnancy study.

The V call is TRBV2, the J call TRBJ1-6; D unclear. Germline loops: CDR1 SNHLY, CDR2 FYNNEI. This CDR3 comprises 17 residues. Trimming cost V 3 bases and J 6 bases, with 18 bases left between them. The CDR3 protein is CASSDLGPLRGNSPLHF. CDR3 nucleotides: TGTGCCAGCAGTGACCTTGGACCCCTACGGGGTAATTCACCCCTCCACTTT.

The chain couples TRBV11-2 to TRBJ2-1; the D is unclear. Trimming stripped 1 base from V and 14 bases from J, with 15 bases between. Germline loops: CDR1 SGHAT, CDR2 FQNNGV. This CDR3 has 13 residues. CDR3 coding DNA: TGTGCCAGCAGCTTAGGTACGGTCCGACAAAAGTTCTTC. Translating it yields CASSLGTVRQKFF.

The CDR3 here is CASSWGTARETQYF. Here the CDR3 DNA reads TGTGCCAGCAGCTGGGGGACAGCTCGAGAGACCCAGTACTTC. V and J are TRBV7-9 and TRBJ2-5; 7 nucleotides line up with TRBD1. The germline CDR1 and CDR2 sequences are SEHNR and FQNEAQ (reference sequence). The length of the CDR3 is 14 residues. J lost 4 bases, V lost 4 bases, and 6 bases had no gene match.

This chain joins TRBV6-6 and TRBJ2-7; TRBD1 matches 12 bases. The CDR3 contains 14 residues. V dropped 5 bases and J dropped 5; count of bases not matched to a gene: 4. The germline V gene has CDR1 MNHNY and CDR2 SVGAGI (reference sequence). The CDR3 DNA reads as TGTGCCAGCAGTCCGGGACAGGGGGCAGACGAGCAGTACTTC. Its translation is CASSPGQGADEQYF.

The gene calls are TRBV7-8 and TRBJ1-6; the match to TRBD1 covers 7 bases. There are 14 residues in the CDR3. Per germline, CDR1 SGHVS and CDR2 FQNEAQ. V lost 3 bases and J lost 10; bases outside the gene matches: 6. The CDR3 coding sequence is TGTGCCAGCAGCTTCGACAGGGTCAAGTCACCCCTCCACTTT. Translated: CASSFDRVKSPLHF.

The gene calls are TRBV27 and TRBJ2-1, with 12 nucleotides matching TRBD2. Germline V gene data show CDR1 as MNHEY and CDR2 as SMNVEV (reference sequence). The CDR3 is made up of 17 amino acids. The V gene end was trimmed by 6 bases and the J gene end by 7 bases; junction bases not matched to a gene: 13. The DNA for the CDR3 is TGTGCCAGCAGAGAAGCTAGCGGGGGGGCCTTAAGAAATGAGCAGTTCTTC. Amino acids: CASREASGGALRNEQFF.

The chain has TRBV9 and TRBJ1-1, with TRBD1 as a possible D gene (5 bases). This CDR3 contains 13 residues. Trimming cost V 2 bases and J 5 bases, with 10 bases left between them. Per the germline V gene, CDR1 is SGDLS and CDR2 is YYNGEE. The CDR3 coding sequence is TGTGCCAGCAGCGTTCAGGGAGGGACTGAAGCTTTCTTT. Translating gives CASSVQGGTEAFF.

This clone turned up a few times. This chain connects TRBV9 to TRBJ1-1; TRBD1 might be the D (5 bases). Trimming stripped 0 bases from V and 4 bases from J, with 10 bases between. The CDR3 is made up of 14 amino acids. Germline assignment: CDR1 SGDLS and CDR2 YYNGEE. CDR3 region: CASSVVRGFTEAFF. In DNA, the CDR3 is TGTGCCAGCAGCGTAGTGCGGGGGTTCACTGAAGCTTTCTTT.

The CDR3 region has the DNA TGTGCCAGTAGTATTACCGGGACAGGGAACACCGAGCAGTTCTTC. Translated: CASSITGTGNTEQFF. V usage is TRBV19 and J usage is TRBJ2-1; 9 bases fit TRBD1. Germline-derived CDR1 and CDR2 are LNHDA and SQIVND (reference sequence). V dropped 3 bases and J dropped 10; count of bases not matched to a gene: 10. The CDR3 has 15 residues.

The chain links TRBV7-2 to TRBJ2-7; TRBD1 aligns across 8 bases. This CDR3 region has 14 residues. Germline CDR1 reads SGHTA; CDR2 reads FQGNSA. V trimming: 5 bases; J trimming: 2 bases; junction bases outside the gene matches: 5. CDR3 loop: CASSPLDRAYEQYF. The CDR3 DNA reads TGTGCCAGCAGCCCGTTGGACAGGGCCTACGAGCAGTACTTC. Full variable domain (missing parts from reference TRBV7-2 and TRBJ2-7): GAGVSQSPSNKVTEKGKDVELRCDPISGHTALYWYRQSLGQGLEFLIYFQGNSAPDKSGLPSDRFSAERTGGSVSTLTIQRTQQEDSAVYLCASSPLDRAYEQYFGPGTRLTVT.

This clone came up a few times. The rearrangement uses TRBV7-8 and TRBJ1-4; the match to TRBD1 covers 9 bases. The CDR3 covers 15 residues. Germline trimming cut 6 bases from V and 7 bases from J; bases unmatched to any gene: 9. Germline V lookup: CDR1 SGHVS, CDR2 FQNEAQ. CDR3 DNA sequence: TGTGCCAGCAGTCCTTACAGGGGGCGGTTTGAAAAACTGTTTTTT. The encoded protein is CASSPYRGRFEKLFF.

In nucleotides, the CDR3 is TGTGCCAGCAGCAAACCGCGTGGGCAGGACTACGAGCAGTACTTC. Protein product: CASSKPRGQDYEQYF. This sequence joins TRBV21-1 and TRBJ2-7; the table's D gene call, TRBD1, was not cross checked with the DNA. TRBV21-1 constitutes a pseudogene. This CDR3 spans 15 amino acids.

This rearrangement joins TRBV5-4 to TRBJ2-7; 8 positions agree with TRBD1. The trim removed 3 bases at V and 0 bases at J, leaving 5 bases unmatched. Per the germline V gene, CDR1 is SGHNT and CDR2 is YYREEE (reference sequence). CDR3 size: 15 residues. CDR3 in DNA: TGTGCCAGCAGCTCGGGACAGGATTCCTCCTACGAGCAGTACTTC. Its translation is CASSSGQDSSYEQYF.

The chain is built from TRBV6-5 and TRBJ1-1; TRBD1 is a possible D gene (6 bases). The CDR3 length is 14 residues. Germline CDR1 and CDR2: MNHEY and SVGAGI. V lost 5 bases to trimming and J lost 0 bases, with 10 bases between them. The CDR3 reads CASSIQGLNTEAFF. Here the CDR3 DNA reads TGTGCCAGCAGTATACAGGGCCTGAACACTGAAGCTTTCTTT.

The chain is built from TRBV7-9 and TRBJ2-3; 7 positions match TRBD2. J was trimmed by 2 bases and V by 5 bases; bases with no gene match: 4. CDR3 length: 14 residues. Germline V gene sequence: CDR1 SEHNR, CDR2 FQNEAQ (reference sequence). CDR3 bases: TGTGCCAGCAGCCGGGGACTACACACAGATACGCAGTATTTT. Translation: CASSRGLHTDTQYF.

The chain links TRBV18 to TRBJ2-3, with 7 bases aligning to TRBD2. The ends lost 1 base at V and 2 bases at J; junction bases unmatched: 6. Germline loops: CDR1 KGHSH, CDR2 LQKENI. The CDR3 is 16 amino acids. The CDR3 nucleotides are TGTGCCAGCTCACCACTTCTGGGGGGGTTCACAGATACGCAGTATTTT. Translation: CASSPLLGGFTDTQYF. Full variable domain (remainder filled in from reference TRBV18 and TRBJ2-3): NAGVMQNPRHLVRRRGQEARLRCSPMKGHSHVYWYRQLPEEGLKFMVYLQKENIIDESGMPKERFSAEFPKEGPSILRIQQVVRGDSAAYFCASSPLLGGFTDTQYFGPGTRLTVL.

J is TRBJ2-1 and V is TRBV5-4, with TRBD1 as a possible D gene (7 bases). The CDR3 is 15 residues long. Germline V gene data show CDR1 as SGHNT and CDR2 as YYREEE (reference sequence). Between the trimmed V and J ends, which lost 3 bases and 8 bases, there was a span of 18 bases. This CDR3 reads CASSSGGRLRYEQFF. DNA for the CDR3: TGTGCCAGCAGCTCAGGGGGGAGGCTTAGATATGAGCAGTTCTTC.

DNA of the CDR3: TGTGCCAGCAGCCCCCGGGACAGGGACACCTATGGCTACACCTTC. The encoded protein is CASSPRDRDTYGYTF. V is TRBV4-2 and J is TRBJ1-2; TRBD1 agrees at 9 bases. CDR3 length: 15 amino acids. The V gene end was trimmed by 4 bases and the J gene end by 4 bases; junction bases not matched to a gene: 7. Germline V lookup: CDR1 LGHNA, CDR2 YNFKEQ.

Details on this clone: Other DNA sequences from this sample encode an identical CDR3 as well. This chain links TRBV19 with TRBJ2-5, with TRBD2 matching 7 bases. Trimming cost V 6 bases and J 5 bases; bases outside gene matches: 3. This CDR3 is 12 amino acids long. CDR1 and CDR2 from the germline V gene are LNHDA and SQIVND (reference sequence). The CDR3 is CASRQAGETQYF. Written as DNA, the CDR3 is TGTGCCAGTAGACAAGCGGGGGAGACCCAGTACTTC.

J is TRBJ1-4 and V is TRBV19; D is ambiguous. Germline CDR1 and CDR2: LNHDA and SQIVND (reference sequence). Trimming cost V 3 bases and J 3 bases, with 17 bases left between them. There are 17 residues in the CDR3. CDR3 amino acids: CASSIFWGATANEKLFF. The CDR3 bases are TGTGCCAGTAGTATTTTCTGGGGAGCCACGGCTAATGAAAAACTGTTTTTT.

The chain employs TRBV7-8 and TRBJ1-6; 8 bases map to TRBD1. The ends lost 5 bases at V and 9 bases at J; junction bases unmatched: 9. The germline CDR1 and CDR2 sequences are SGHVS and FQNEAQ. CDR3 length: 15 residues. The DNA of the CDR3 is TGTGCCAGCAGCCCAGGACAGGGTATAGGTTCACCCCTCCACTTT. Protein: CASSPGQGIGSPLHF.

The chain carries TRBV10-2 and TRBJ1-1; possible D gene TRBD1, 6 bases. The germline V gene has CDR1 WSHSY and CDR2 SAAADI. The CDR3 covers 12 residues. The CDR3 DNA reads TGCGCAGTCGAGGGGGAAGAGACTGAAGCTTTCTTT. Residues: CAVEGEETEAFF.